This section outlines one T cell receptor (beta chain) sequence together with its context. Its specificity is unknown. The sample comes from a study of beta chain features in type 1 diabetes. For the study at large: Healthy donors and patients had similar age, gender and cell yields.

This CDR3 has 14 amino acids. Germline lookup yields CDR1 GTSNPN and CDR2 SVGIG (reference sequence). V lost 2 bases and J lost 2, with 12 bases in between. Investigators reverse transcribed all isolated RNA, so they sequenced expressed TCRB transcripts. About 3.6 million reads were obtained on average from naive, central memory and regulatory T cell samples. Sequenced by immunoSEQ multiplex PCR; TCRdb stores in-frame clones only, minus some. Of 630,000 or so clones listed, over 12% are singletons. Central memory, naive, regulatory and stem cell-like memory CD4+ cells were sorted by CD45RO/CCR7/CD25/CD127/CD95/CD27. Findings and caveats of the study: No resolution was reached here on whether HLA type influences TCRB rearrangement. Type 1 diabetes patients showed a moderate but significant shortening of TCRB CDR3s in all four CD4+ subsets.

The V gene is TRBV30, the J gene TRBJ1-1; D unclear. This receptor was identified in a man aged 18 to 30 with type 1 diabetes. Sequencing used naive CD4+ T cells from blood. The DNA of the CDR3 is TGTGCCTGGAGTAGATCAGACCGTAACACTGAAGCTTTCTTT. It is translated as CAWSRSDRNTEAFF.